Listed here are 19 T cell receptor beta chains from one sample, sequenced in a study of T cell repertoires in cytomegalovirus infection. TCRdb independently ran MiXCR on the reads; one entry per CDR3 protein. The sample lists approximately 1,000,000 distinct CDR3 sequences, around 32% occurring once. Their antigen targets remain unknown. Sample: cultured CD8+ T cells from PBMCs, taken from culture after CMV antigen stimulation. The receptors come from a human donor in good health (CMV status not recorded). Some clones in this sample may be carry-over from other donors' samples.

J is TRBJ1-2 and V is TRBV5-5; 7 bases map to TRBD1. The CDR3 has 15 amino acids. In germline, CDR1 is SGHKS, CDR2 YYEKEE (reference sequence). The J segment lost 5 bases and the V segment lost 2 bases, leaving 9 bases of the junction unmatched. The CDR3 is CASSFSDRVQYGYTF. The CDR3 DNA reads TGTGCCAGCAGCTTCAGCGACAGGGTACAGTATGGCTACACCTTC.

The V call is TRBV27, the J call TRBJ2-7; 7 bases map to TRBD2. This CDR3 comprises 15 residues. V lost 5 bases to trimming and J lost 6 bases; unmatched junction nucleotides: 13. CDR1 and CDR2 (germline): MNHEY, SMNVEV (reference sequence). The CDR3 loop reads CASSPLGWGGSEQYF. CDR3 DNA: TGTGCCAGCAGTCCCCTCGGCTGGGGGGGAAGCGAGCAGTACTTC.

The table lists this clonotype with a few counts. This sequence joins TRBV5-6 and TRBJ2-1, with 9 bases that match TRBD2. Trimming took 0 bases from V and 2 from J; bases not matched to a gene: 3. CDR3 length: 16 amino acids. Germline CDR1 SGHDT, CDR2 YYEEEE. CDR3 loop: CASSLAPSGAYNEQFF. The DNA for the CDR3 is TGTGCCAGCAGCTTGGCCCCTAGCGGGGCCTACAATGAGCAGTTCTTC.

V and J are TRBV12-3 or TRBV12-4 and TRBJ2-2; TRBD1 might be the D (5 bases). The CDR3 consists of 16 residues. The V end lost 7 bases, the J end lost 1 base, and 16 bases lay between the germline ends. The DNA of the CDR3 is TGTGCCAGCACCTCCCCCGACAGACTGAACACCGGGGAGCTGTTTTTT. Its protein product is CASTSPDRLNTGELFF.

This clonotype has a count of ten or more. For the CDR3, the DNA is TGTGCCAGCAGCTGGGGGACAGGCTTGTCGTGGGGCTACACCTTC. Encoded protein: CASSWGTGLSWGYTF. The chain employs TRBV6-5 and TRBJ1-2, with 8 positions matching TRBD1. Germline CDR1 and CDR2: MNHEY and SVGAGI. V was clipped by 6 bases and J by 8 bases; unmatched bases: 14. This CDR3 is built from 15 residues.

This clonotype came up a few times. The V gene is TRBV10-3, the J gene TRBJ2-3, with 9 bases matching TRBD2. CDR1 and CDR2 from the germline V gene are ENHRY and SYGVKD. V lost 3 bases, J lost 4 bases, and 2 bases stayed unmatched. The CDR3 sequence is 14 residues long. The CDR3: CAISDGGGADTQYF. The CDR3 DNA reads as TGTGCCATCAGTGACGGCGGGGGGGCAGATACGCAGTATTTT.

This clonotype was seen only a few times. The chain carries TRBV2 and TRBJ1-5, with unresolved D. The CDR3 runs to 14 residues. Germline V gene sequence: CDR1 SNHLY, CDR2 FYNNEI. V was clipped by 3 bases and J by 3 bases, with 9 bases between them. CDR3 region: CASSDSAVNQPQHF. CDR3 bases: TGTGCCAGCAGTGATTCGGCAGTCAATCAGCCCCAGCATTTT.

V is TRBV20-1 and J is TRBJ2-7; D is uncertain. Germline loops: CDR1 DFQATT, CDR2 SNEGSKA (reference sequence). CDR3 length equals 13 residues. V dropped 6 bases and J dropped 5 bases, with 17 bases sitting between them. DNA for the CDR3: TGCAGTGCCCTGCGTGGGAAGTTTGACGAGCAGTACGTC. Translated, it gives CSALRGKFDEQYV.

The chain couples TRBV2 to TRBJ2-1, with D unresolved. Germline CDR1 SNHLY, CDR2 FYNNEI. This CDR3 is built from 12 residues. V lost 10 bases and J lost 1, with 8 bases in between. CDR3 DNA: TGTGCCATACAGTCTTCCTACAATGAGCAGTTCTTC. Protein: CAIQSSYNEQFF.

This chain joins TRBV6-5 and TRBJ2-2; weak D call: TRBD2 (6 bases). Germline V gene data show CDR1 as MNHEY and CDR2 as SVGAGI. V lost 0 bases, J lost 5 bases, and 16 bases lay in between. The CDR3 has 17 amino acids. CDR3 sequence reads: CASSYSETIAGTGELFF. CDR3 nucleotides: TGTGCCAGCAGTTACTCCGAGACTATTGCGGGGACCGGGGAGCTGTTTTTT.

This clonotype was found a few times. V is TRBV19 and J is TRBJ1-1; D uncertain. Germline V lookup: CDR1 LNHDA, CDR2 SQIVND (reference sequence). The CDR3 loop spans 16 amino acids. V was shortened by 4 bases and J by 4 bases, with 19 bases between the two germline ends. CDR3 DNA sequence: TGTGCCAGTAGTACAGGAGGAAACGAGGGTCGCACTGAAGCTTTCTTT. Translated: CASSTGGNEGRTEAFF.

Details on this clonotype: A much larger clone sits a single nucleotide away, making a read error possible. The gene calls are TRBV28 and TRBJ1-6, with D tentatively TRBD1 (6 bases). This CDR3 has 14 residues. The V gene lost 3 bases and the J gene lost 5 bases, with 8 bases spanning the gap. Germline V gene lookup returns CDR1 MDHEN and CDR2 SYDVKM. DNA for the CDR3: TGTGCCAGCAGTTTTGCAGGGGATAATTCACCCCTCCACTTT. Translating it yields CASSFAGDNSPLHF.

A few counts support this clonotype. The chain is built from TRBV6-5 and TRBJ2-7, with D perhaps matching TRBD1 (5 bases). CDR1 MNHEY and CDR2 SVGAGI come from the germline V gene. V was cut by 0 bases and J by 2 bases, with 32 bases left in between. The CDR3 contains 22 residues. CDR3 residues: CASSYSAMNPTDSILGAYEQYF. The CDR3 bases are TGTGCCAGCAGTTACTCCGCGATGAATCCCACTGACAGCATTTTAGGGGCCTACGAGCAGTACTTC.

This clonotype was observed once. The V and J genes are TRBV18 and TRBJ2-5, with D hard to call. Trimming left V 3 bases short and J 0 bases short, with 8 bases between. CDR1 and CDR2 from the germline V gene are KGHSH and LQKENI. This CDR3 region has 14 residues. Here the CDR3 DNA reads TGTGCCAGCTCACCTAGCCGTGACCAAGAGACCCAGTACTTC. Translating gives CASSPSRDQETQYF.

The gene calls are TRBV2 and TRBJ2-6; D could derive from TRBD1 or TRBD2 (6 bases each). The germline gives CDR1 SNHLY, CDR2 FYNNEI. V was shortened by 3 bases and J by 1 base, with 13 bases between the two germline ends. This CDR3 is built from 17 residues. The CDR3 region is CASSDKGGDSGANVLTF. The DNA of the CDR3 is TGTGCCAGCAGTGATAAGGGGGGCGATTCTGGGGCCAACGTCCTGACTTTC.

This clonotype is a singleton in its sample. This rearrangement joins TRBV18 to TRBJ1-5; TRBD1 aligns across 10 bases. Germline lookup yields CDR1 KGHSH and CDR2 LQKENI. The CDR3 loop spans 16 amino acids. With V trimmed by 4 bases and J by 3 bases, 6 bases remained unmatched. The CDR3 coding sequence is TGTGCCAGCTCACGATTCGGGACAGGGGACAATCAGCCCCAGCATTTT. Amino acid sequence: CASSRFGTGDNQPQHF.

V is TRBV6-2 or TRBV6-3 and J is TRBJ1-1; D gene uncertain. Trimming shortened V by 7 bases and J by 5 bases, and 17 bases separated the two germline ends. From germline, CDR1 is MNHEY and CDR2 SVGEGT. The CDR3 runs 14 residues. CDR3 in amino acids: CASTSAAGRTEAFF. CDR3 nucleotide sequence: TGTGCCAGCACCTCGGCGGCCGGAAGGACTGAAGCTTTCTTT.

The chain employs TRBV19 and TRBJ2-1; D remains unclear. This CDR3 region has 12 residues. From germline, CDR1 is LNHDA and CDR2 SQIVND (reference sequence). Between the trimmed V and J ends, which lost 6 bases and 6 bases, there was a span of 9 bases. As DNA, the CDR3 is TGTGCCAGTAGCTACCACACCAATGAGCAGTTCTTC. This sequence encodes CASSYHTNEQFF.

The chain carries TRBV6-1 and TRBJ1-5, with D possibly being TRBD1 (6 bases). The CDR3 runs 13 residues. Trimming stripped 7 bases from V and 2 bases from J, with 9 bases between. Per germline, CDR1 MNHNS and CDR2 SASEGT. The CDR3 DNA follows: TGTGCCAGCACGGGACATCGCAATCAGCCCCAGCATTTT. As protein: CASTGHRNQPQHF.